This T cell receptor (beta chain) was sequenced in a study of beta chain features in type 1 diabetes. About the research overall: There were approximately 110,000,000 sorted cells examined across all samples.

With regard to this clone: As yet, its antigen is unknown.

Investigators reverse transcribed all isolated RNA, so they sequenced expressed TCRB transcripts. The protocol was immunoSEQ multiplex PCR, while the TCRdb copy is restricted to in-frame clones and leaves out a portion. The sample carries some 700,000 clones, around 15% recorded once. Between the trimmed V and J ends, which lost 8 bases and 5 bases, there was a span of 9 bases. Germline CDR1 and CDR2: DFQATT and SNEGSKA (reference sequence). This CDR3 region has 10 residues. Study conclusions and caveats: Patients with type 1 diabetes showed fewer VDJ junction insertions and more deletions. Moderate but significant shortening of TCRB CDR3s was recorded in all four CD4+ subsets from Type 1 diabetes patients. A PCR bias possibly favoring shorter templates would apply equally to patients and controls.

There was one heparinised blood draw per donor, averaging approximately 120 mL. The rearrangement links TRBV20-1 to TRBJ2-5; D not resolved. This clonotype was obtained from a man aged 18 to 29 with type 1 diabetes. Material for sequencing was naive CD4+ T cells from blood. The DNA for the CDR3 is TGCAGTCTGCACGGTGAGACCCAGTACTTC. Encoded protein: CSLHGETQYF.